The present TCR beta chain was sequenced within a study of CD8+ T cells in alopecia areata. CDR1 and CDR2 from the germline V gene are GTSNPN and SVGIG (reference sequence). V was trimmed by 0 bases and J by 7 bases, leaving 12 bases between them. This CDR3 has 14 amino acids. TCR sequencing used cDNA made by reverse transcription of extracted RNA. The repertoire was sequenced with immunoSEQ multiplex PCR; TCRdb's copy has only in-frame clones and lacks some. The data hold approximately 42,000 clones, with approximately 65% observed a single time. Treatment described: oral pan-JAK inhibitor, 5-10 mg twice daily.

This TCR was sampled from a human donor with alopecia areata. The chain uses TRBV30 and TRBJ2-2; the D gene is possibly TRBD1 (5 bases). The sample consisted of CD8+ T cells sorted from blood, taken at week 4, from a patient treated with tofacitinib. CDR3 amino acids: CAWSVGRVGGELFF. The CDR3 DNA sequence: TGTGCCTGGAGTGTCGGCAGGGTTGGCGGGGAGCTGTTTTTT.